The source of this TCR beta chain is a study of T cell clusters in autoimmune cytopenias. Turning to the study itself: TRB sequencing had a median approximately 50,000 reads and 2,350 distinct clonotypes per sample.

Multiplex touch-down PCR amplified TRB using TRB-A and TRB-B pools in one tube. TCRdb reprocessed the multiplex PCR reads and stores each CDR3 protein as one record, lacking DNA. There are several thousand distinct CDR3 sequences in the sample, with just under 8.5% held by the top ten. Frequency places this clonotype as medium-sized. Antigen unknown. TRB amplification used approximately 250 ng of peripheral blood genomic DNA. Germline V lookup: CDR1 PRHDT, CDR2 FYEKMQ (reference sequence). This CDR3 region has 15 residues. General observations from the study: TRB repertoire shifts in secondary cytopenia and chronic lymphocytic leukemia mostly reflected lymphoma, not autoimmunity. Comparing secondary cytopenia with chronic lymphocytic leukemia showed no cluster-lack signature, apparently masked by lymphoma repertoire.

The sample also formed part of further work on T cell repertoires in aging, cancer and after chemotherapy. This second report adds: Untreated cancer patients had significantly lower blood TCR diversity than age-matched healthy donors.

The sample consisted of peripheral blood. The chain uses TRBV13 and TRBJ2-1; the TCRdb D gene call, TRBD2, has no DNA to confirm it. The clonotype comes from a human donor in good health. The CDR3 reads CASSQIAGGYNEQFF. The full variable domain, with the rest looked up from reference TRBV13 and TRBJ2-1, is AAGVIQSPRHLIKEKRETATLKCYPIPRHDTVYWYQQGPGQDPQFLISFYEKMQSDKGSIPDRFSAQQFSDYHSELNMSSLELGDSALYFCASSQIAGGYNEQFFGPGTRLTVL.